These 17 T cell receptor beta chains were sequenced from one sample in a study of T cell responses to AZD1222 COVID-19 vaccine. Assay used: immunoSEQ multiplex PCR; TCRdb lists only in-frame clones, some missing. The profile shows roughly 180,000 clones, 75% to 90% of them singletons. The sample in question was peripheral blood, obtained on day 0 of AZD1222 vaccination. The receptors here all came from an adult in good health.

The CDR3 DNA reads TGTGCCAGCAGCCAAGGTGCCAGGGGGACGGATGGCTACACCTTC. Amino acid sequence: CASSQGARGTDGYTF. The V call is TRBV3-1 (or the pseudogene TRBV3-2), the J call TRBJ1-2; 7 bases agree with TRBD1. Germline V lookup: CDR1 LGHDT, CDR2 YNNKEL (reference sequence). V shed 1 base and J 6 bases; nucleotides not matched to a gene: 8. The CDR3 contains 15 residues.

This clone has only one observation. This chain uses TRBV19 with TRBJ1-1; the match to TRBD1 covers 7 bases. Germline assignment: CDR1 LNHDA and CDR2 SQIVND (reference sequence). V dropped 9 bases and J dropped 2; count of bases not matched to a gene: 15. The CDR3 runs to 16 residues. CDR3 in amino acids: CASRLKGAPTNTEAFF. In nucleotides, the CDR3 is TGTGCCAGCCGACTCAAGGGGGCCCCTACCAACACTGAAGCTTTCTTT.

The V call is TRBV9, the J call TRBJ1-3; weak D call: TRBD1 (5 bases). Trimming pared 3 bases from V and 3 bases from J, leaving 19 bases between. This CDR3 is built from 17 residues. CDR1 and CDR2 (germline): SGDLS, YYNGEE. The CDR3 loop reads CASSAPGGLFSGNTIYF. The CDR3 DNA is TGTGCCAGCAGCGCCCCGGGGGGACTGTTCAGTGGAAACACCATATATTTT.

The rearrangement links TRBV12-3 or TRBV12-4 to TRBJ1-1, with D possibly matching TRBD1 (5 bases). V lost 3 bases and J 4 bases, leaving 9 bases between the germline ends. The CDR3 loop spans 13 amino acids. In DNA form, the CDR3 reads TGTGCCAGCAGTTTGGAGGGGCGCACTGAAGCTTTCTTT. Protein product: CASSLEGRTEAFF.

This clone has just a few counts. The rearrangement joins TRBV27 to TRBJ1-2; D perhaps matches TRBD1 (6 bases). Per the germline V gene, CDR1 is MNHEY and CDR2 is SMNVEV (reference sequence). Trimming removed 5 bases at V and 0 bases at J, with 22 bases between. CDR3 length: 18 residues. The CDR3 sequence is CASSPAVLYRVANYGYTF. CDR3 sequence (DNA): TGTGCCAGCAGTCCGGCCGTCCTTTACAGGGTCGCTAACTATGGCTACACCTTC.

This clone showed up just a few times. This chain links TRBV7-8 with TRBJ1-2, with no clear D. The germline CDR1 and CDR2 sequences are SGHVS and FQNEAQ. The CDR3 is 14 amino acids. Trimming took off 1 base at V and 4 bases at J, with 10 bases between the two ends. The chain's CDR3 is CASSLETYTYGYTF. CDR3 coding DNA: TGTGCCAGCAGCTTAGAAACGTACACCTATGGCTACACCTTC.

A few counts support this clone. CDR3 DNA sequence: TGTGCCATCAGTGCCATGAACACTGAAGCTTTCTTT. Translated, it gives CAISAMNTEAFF. V gene TRBV10-3 combines with J gene TRBJ1-1; no definite D call. Germline V lookup: CDR1 ENHRY, CDR2 SYGVKD. V was trimmed by 4 bases and J by 0 bases, leaving 3 bases between them. This CDR3 has 12 amino acids.

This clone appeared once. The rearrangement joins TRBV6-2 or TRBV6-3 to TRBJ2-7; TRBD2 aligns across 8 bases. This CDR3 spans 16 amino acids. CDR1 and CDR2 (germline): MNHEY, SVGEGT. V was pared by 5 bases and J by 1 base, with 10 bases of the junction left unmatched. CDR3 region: CASSKKGTRRSYEQYF. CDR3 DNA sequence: TGTGCCAGCAGTAAGAAAGGGACTAGACGATCCTACGAGCAGTACTTC.

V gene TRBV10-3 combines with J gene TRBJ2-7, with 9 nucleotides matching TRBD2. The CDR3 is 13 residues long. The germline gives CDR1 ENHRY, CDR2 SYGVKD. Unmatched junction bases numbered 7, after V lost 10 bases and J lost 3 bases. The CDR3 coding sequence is TGTGCCACATGGGCTAGCGGGGTCTACGAGCAGTACTTC. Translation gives CATWASGVYEQYF.

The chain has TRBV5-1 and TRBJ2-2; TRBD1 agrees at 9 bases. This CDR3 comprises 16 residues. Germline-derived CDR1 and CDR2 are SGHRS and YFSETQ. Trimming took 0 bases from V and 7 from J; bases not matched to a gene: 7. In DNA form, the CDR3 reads TGCGCCAGCAGCTTGGGGGACAGGGAGAGAAACGGGGAGCTGTTTTTT. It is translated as CASSLGDRERNGELFF.

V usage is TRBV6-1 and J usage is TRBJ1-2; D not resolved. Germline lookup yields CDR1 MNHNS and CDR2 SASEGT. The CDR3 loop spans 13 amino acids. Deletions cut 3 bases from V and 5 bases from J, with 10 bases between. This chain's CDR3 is CASSDEEFYGYTF. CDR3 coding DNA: TGTGCCAGCAGTGATGAGGAGTTTTATGGCTACACCTTC.

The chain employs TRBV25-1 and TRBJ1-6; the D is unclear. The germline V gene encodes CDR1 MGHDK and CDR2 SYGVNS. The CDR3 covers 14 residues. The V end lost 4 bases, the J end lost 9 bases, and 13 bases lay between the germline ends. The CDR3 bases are TGTGCCAGCAGTGCCACACGAAGAGGTTCACCCCTCCACTTT. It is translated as CASSATRRGSPLHF.

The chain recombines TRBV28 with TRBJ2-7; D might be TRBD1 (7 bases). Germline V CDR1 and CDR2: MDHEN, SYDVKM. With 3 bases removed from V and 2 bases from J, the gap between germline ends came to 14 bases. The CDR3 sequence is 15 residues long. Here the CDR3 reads CASSLTGRPPYEQYF. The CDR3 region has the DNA TGTGCCAGCAGTTTGACAGGGAGGCCCCCCTACGAGCAGTACTTC.

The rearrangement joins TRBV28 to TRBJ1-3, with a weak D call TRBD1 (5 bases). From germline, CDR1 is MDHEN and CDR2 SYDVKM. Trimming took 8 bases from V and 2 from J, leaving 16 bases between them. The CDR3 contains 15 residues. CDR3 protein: CASRDDGRTGNTIYF. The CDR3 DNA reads TGTGCCAGCCGGGACGACGGGCGAACTGGAAACACCATATATTTT.

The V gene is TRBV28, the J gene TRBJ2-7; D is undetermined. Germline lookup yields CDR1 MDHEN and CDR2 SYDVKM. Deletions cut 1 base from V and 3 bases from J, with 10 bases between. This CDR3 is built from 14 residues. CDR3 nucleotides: TGTGCCAGCAGTTTATACGGACGGCTCTACGAGCAGTACTTC. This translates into CASSLYGRLYEQYF.

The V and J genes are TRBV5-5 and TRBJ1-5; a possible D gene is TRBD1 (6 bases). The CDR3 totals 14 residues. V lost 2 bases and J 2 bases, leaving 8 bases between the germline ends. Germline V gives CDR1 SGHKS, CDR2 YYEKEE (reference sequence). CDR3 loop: CASSLAGGNQPQHF. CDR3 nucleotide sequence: TGTGCCAGCAGCTTAGCAGGGGGCAATCAGCCCCAGCATTTT.

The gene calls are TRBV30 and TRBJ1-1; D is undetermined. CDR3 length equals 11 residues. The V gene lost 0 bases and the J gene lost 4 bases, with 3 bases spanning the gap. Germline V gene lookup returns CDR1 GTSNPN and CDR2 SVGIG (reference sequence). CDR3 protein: CAWSVVTEAFF. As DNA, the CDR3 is TGTGCCTGGAGTGTAGTCACTGAAGCTTTCTTT.